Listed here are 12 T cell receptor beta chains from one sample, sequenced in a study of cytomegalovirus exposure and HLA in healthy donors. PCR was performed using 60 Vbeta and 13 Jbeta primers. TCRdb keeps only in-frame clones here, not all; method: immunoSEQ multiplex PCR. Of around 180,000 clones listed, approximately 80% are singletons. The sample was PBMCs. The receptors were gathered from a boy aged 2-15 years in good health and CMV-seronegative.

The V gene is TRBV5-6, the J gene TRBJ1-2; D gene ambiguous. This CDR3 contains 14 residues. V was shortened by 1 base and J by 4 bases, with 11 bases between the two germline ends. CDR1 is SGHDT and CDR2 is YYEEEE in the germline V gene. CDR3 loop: CASSLFQAGYGYTF. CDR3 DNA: TGTGCCAGCAGCTTGTTCCAGGCTGGCTATGGCTACACCTTC.

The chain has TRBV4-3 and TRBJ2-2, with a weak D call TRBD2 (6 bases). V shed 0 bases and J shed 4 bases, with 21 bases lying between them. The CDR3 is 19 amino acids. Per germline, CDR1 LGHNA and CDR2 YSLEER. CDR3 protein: CASSQEHFSAGGGTGELFF. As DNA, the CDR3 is TGCGCCAGCAGCCAAGAGCACTTTAGCGCCGGGGGTGGCACCGGGGAGCTGTTTTTT.

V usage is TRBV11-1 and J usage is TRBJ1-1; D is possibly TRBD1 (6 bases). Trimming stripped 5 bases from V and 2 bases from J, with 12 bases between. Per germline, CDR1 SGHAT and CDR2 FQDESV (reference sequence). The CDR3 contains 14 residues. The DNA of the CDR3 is TGTGCCAGCAGCGGGGGGGCCTTTAACACTGAAGCTTTCTTT. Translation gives CASSGGAFNTEAFF.

DNA of the CDR3: TGTGCCAGTACGTCACAGGAGAACACCGGGGAGCTGTTTTTT. Protein product: CASTSQENTGELFF. The chain couples TRBV6-5 to TRBJ2-2, with D tentatively TRBD1 (5 bases). The germline V gene has CDR1 MNHEY and CDR2 SVGAGI. The length of the CDR3 is 14 residues. With 9 bases removed from V and 1 base from J, the gap between germline ends came to 12 bases.

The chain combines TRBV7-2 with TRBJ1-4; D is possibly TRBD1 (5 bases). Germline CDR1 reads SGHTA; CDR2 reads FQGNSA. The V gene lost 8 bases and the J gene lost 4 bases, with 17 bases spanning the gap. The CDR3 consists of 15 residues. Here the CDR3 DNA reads TGTGCCAGCGGGGGGGAGGGTAGTTTTAATGAAAAACTGTTTTTT. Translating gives CASGGEGSFNEKLFF.

The CDR3 reads CASSSVPGNTIYF. The DNA for the CDR3 is TGTGCCAGCAGCTCGGTCCCGGGAAACACCATATATTTT. The chain recombines TRBV7-2 with TRBJ1-3; D remains unclear. V lost 4 bases and J lost 4, with 8 bases in between. Germline lookup yields CDR1 SGHTA and CDR2 FQGNSA. The CDR3 loop spans 13 amino acids.

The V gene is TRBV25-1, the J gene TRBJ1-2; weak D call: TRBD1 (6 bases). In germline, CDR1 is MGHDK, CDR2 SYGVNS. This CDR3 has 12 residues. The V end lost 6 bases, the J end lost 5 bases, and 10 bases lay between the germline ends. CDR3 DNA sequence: TGTGCCAGCAGCCAACAGGGTTATGGCTACACCTTC. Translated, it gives CASSQQGYGYTF.

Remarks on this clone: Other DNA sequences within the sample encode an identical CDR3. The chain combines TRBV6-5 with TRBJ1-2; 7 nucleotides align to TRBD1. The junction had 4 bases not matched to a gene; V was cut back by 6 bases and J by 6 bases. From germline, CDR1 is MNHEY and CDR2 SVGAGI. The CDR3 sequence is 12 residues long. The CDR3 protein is CASSPDRDGYTF. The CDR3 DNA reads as TGTGCCAGCAGCCCTGACAGGGATGGCTACACCTTC.

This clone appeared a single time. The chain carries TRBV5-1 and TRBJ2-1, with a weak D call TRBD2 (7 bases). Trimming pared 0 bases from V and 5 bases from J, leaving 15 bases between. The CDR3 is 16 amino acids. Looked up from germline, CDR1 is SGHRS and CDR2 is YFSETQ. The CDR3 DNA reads TGCGCCAGCAGCTTGGTCGGGGGGCCCCTTAACAATGAGCAGTTCTTC. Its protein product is CASSLVGGPLNNEQFF.

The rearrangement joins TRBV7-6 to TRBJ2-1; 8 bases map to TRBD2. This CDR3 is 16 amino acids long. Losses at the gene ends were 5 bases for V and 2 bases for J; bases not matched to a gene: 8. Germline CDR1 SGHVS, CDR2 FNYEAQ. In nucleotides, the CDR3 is TGTGCCAGCAGCCCATTCGGACTAGCTCCCTACAATGAGCAGTTCTTC. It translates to CASSPFGLAPYNEQFF.

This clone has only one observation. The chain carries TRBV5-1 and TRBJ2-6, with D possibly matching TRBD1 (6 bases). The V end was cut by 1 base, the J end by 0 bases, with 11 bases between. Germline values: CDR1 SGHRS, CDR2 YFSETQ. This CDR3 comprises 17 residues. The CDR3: CASSLRQDSSGANVLTF. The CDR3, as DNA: TGCGCCAGCAGCTTGAGACAGGACAGCTCTGGGGCCAACGTCCTGACTTTC. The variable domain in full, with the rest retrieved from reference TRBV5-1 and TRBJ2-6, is KAGVTQTPRYLIKTRGQQVTLSCSPISGHRSVSWYQQTPGQGLQFLFEYFSETQRNKGNFPGRFSGRQFSNSRSEMNVSTLELGDSALYLCASSLRQDSSGANVLTFGAGSRLTVL.

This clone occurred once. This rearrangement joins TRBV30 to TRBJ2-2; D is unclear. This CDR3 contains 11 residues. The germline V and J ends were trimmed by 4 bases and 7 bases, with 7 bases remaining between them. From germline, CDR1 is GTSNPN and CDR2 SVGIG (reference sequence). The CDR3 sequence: CAWTRIGELFF. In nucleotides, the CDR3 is TGTGCCTGGACTAGGATCGGGGAGCTGTTTTTT.